The present TCR beta chain was sequenced within a study of cytotoxic CD8 clonotypes in ibrutinib-treated CLL. Findings and limits, study-wide: Baseline clonality, higher than in age-matched healthy donors, tracked circulating CD8+ T-cell counts. Clonotypes that were public were uncommon, and they contracted or stayed stable on treatment.

The CDR3 has 16 residues. V dropped 5 bases and J dropped 0; count of bases not matched to a gene: 7. CDR1 and CDR2 (germline): MNHNY, SVGAGI (reference sequence). Deep sequencing aimed at 1 in 200,000 to 1 in 1 million T cells' resolution. Clones were read by immunoSEQ multiplex PCR, and TCRdb kept only the in-frame ones, dropping some. Seen here are more than 110,000 clones, approximately 90% observed once, and the top ten hold 11%. Concerning this clone itself: What it binds is not known.

The chain links TRBV6-6 to TRBJ1-5, with 7 positions matching TRBD1. The source is a human donor with chronic lymphocytic leukemia. The specimen comprised PBMCs, sampled after 12 months of ibrutinib treatment. CDR3 loop: CASSRGDSYSNQPQHF. CDR3 nucleotides: TGTGCCAGCAGTCGGGGGGACAGCTATAGCAATCAGCCCCAGCATTTT.